The rows below give T cell receptor beta chains drawn from one sample of a study of long-term antiretroviral therapy in people with HIV. Here immunoSEQ multiplex PCR was the method, and the copy in TCRdb shows in-frame clones only, minus some. Of some 17,000 clones listed, 81% are singletons. The sequences come from unsorted PBMCs, collected around 1.2 years before starting antiretroviral therapy. The origin of the receptors is a young man with HIV. Both conserved end residues are part of each CDR3. A D gene is named only where the DNA matches it firmly.

TRBJ1-4,TRBD1,TRBV5-1,CASSSSTGGNEKLFF
TRBJ2-7,.,TRBV10-3,CAIRERGHNYEQYF
TRBJ2-7,TRBD2,TRBV4-1,CASSQPTSGDPYEQYF
TRBJ1-2,.,TRBV27,CASSTGRGYGYTF
TRBJ1-3,.,TRBV25-1,CASSVEGLISGNTIYF
TRBJ2-7,.,TRBV10-2,CASKELSYEQYF
TRBJ2-5,.,TRBV6-1,CASMRGWETQYF
TRBJ1-2,.,TRBV5-4,CASSLSRDYGYTF
TRBJ1-1,TRBD1,TRBV6-4,CAGRTGANTEAFF
TRBJ1-6,TRBD1,TRBV4-2,CASSPRRDSNSPLHF
TRBJ2-3,.,TRBV5-1,CASREASGTDTQYF
TRBJ2-3,TRBD1,TRBV11-3,CASSLGGGGTDTQYF
TRBJ2-7,.,TRBV5-1,CASSLVGSGIGEQYF
TRBJ2-7,TRBD2,TRBV27,CASSYGTSGRSSYEQYF
TRBJ1-5,TRBD1,TRBV4-1,CASSPSDRDNQPQHF
TRBJ2-7,TRBD1,TRBV7-3,CASSLGTGPSYEQYF
TRBJ1-6,TRBD1,TRBV19,CATMGTVNSPLHF
TRBJ2-7,.,TRBV7-6,CASSLTGQLYEQYF
TRBJ1-1,.,TRBV7-9,CASSQTEPMNTEAFF
TRBJ2-3,.,TRBV7-9,CASTLDGHTQYF
TRBJ2-3,.,TRBV13,CASSSDLESTDTQYF
TRBJ2-3,TRBD2,TRBV27,CASSLVAGATDTQYF
TRBJ2-3,TRBD2,TRBV18,CASSPPGLGITDTQYF
TRBJ2-7,TRBD1,TRBV27,CASRETGVWYEQYF
TRBJ1-1,.,TRBV18,CASSPKDGHGEAFF
TRBJ1-2,TRBD1,TRBV28,CASSYRTGYGYTF
TRBJ2-5,TRBD2,TRBV7-2,CASSSTSVETQYF
TRBJ2-1,.,TRBV29-1,CSVLGPGNYNEQFF
TRBJ2-7,.,TRBV7-2,CASSLVSGGGAGGWEQYF
TRBJ1-2,.,TRBV5-3,CARSLGAGRPYGYTF
TRBJ1-4,TRBD1,TRBV25-1,CASSEWQGDEKLFF
TRBJ2-7,.,TRBV4-3,CASSQDMGRVYEQYF
TRBJ1-3,.,TRBV18,CASSPPGSPGGRGPPSGNTIYF
TRBJ2-3,.,TRBV9,CASSGRTTTDTQYF
TRBJ2-6,.,TRBV20-1,CSASGANVLTF
TRBJ1-4,.,TRBV19,CASAGSLNEKLFF
TRBJ1-2,.,TRBV30,CAWSLGPGYTF
TRBJ2-7,TRBD1,TRBV7-9,CASSPRDRTYEQYF
TRBJ2-3,.,TRBV27,CASRQPGEVVADTQYF
TRBJ2-7,.,TRBV6-1,CASSPSRDFNEQYF
TRBJ2-1,TRBD2,TRBV7-3,CASSRDRASGNEQFF
TRBJ2-1,.,TRBV7-8,CASSLGRGSSYNEQFF
TRBJ1-5,.,TRBV6-1,CASSERGSNQPQHF
TRBJ2-7,.,TRBV6-1,CASSEIAGTSYEQYF
TRBJ1-2,.,TRBV9,CASSVVGSYYGYTF
TRBJ2-3,.,TRBV19,CASHGGRHTDTQYF
TRBJ1-1,.,TRBV28,CASSGHMNTEAFF
TRBJ1-1,.,TRBV5-6,CASSLFQLNTEAFF